This TCR beta chain was found in a study of blood T cell repertoires in COVID-19. The wider study: Sources were T cells, B-cell-depleted T cells, or PBMCs; the material itself was cDNA or gDNA.

This clone was seen more than once but under ten times. As handled by the study authors: Amplification of reference gene primers was used by the study to estimate nucleated cell counts. Clones were read by immunoSEQ multiplex PCR, and TCRdb kept only the in-frame ones, dropping some. V and J calls and clone size are copied from that table; D and trimming were computed from the DNA. This repertoire shows just under 65,000 clones, 76% found once; its top ten account for about 50%. The sequence came from a woman older than 75 with acute or convalescent COVID-19. The sample taken for sequencing was peripheral blood.

The CDR3 here is CASSKGPGSGRAVVVETQYF. CDR3 sequence (DNA): TGTGCCAGCAGCAAAGGCCCAGGTAGCGGGAGGGCCGTAGTTGTAGAGACCCAGTACTTC. The chain couples TRBV21-1 to TRBJ2-5; the table's D call of TRBD2 was not tested on the DNA. TRBV21-1 is designated a pseudogene. The CDR3 is 20 residues long.